This TCR beta chain was documented in a study of blood T cell repertoires in COVID-19. Study in general: COVID-19 samples from acute and convalescent phases originated in the United States, Italy and Spain. T cells, B-cell-depleted T cells, or PBMCs provided the cDNA or gDNA that served as material.

V lost 6 bases and J 4 bases, leaving 12 bases between the germline ends. The CDR3 runs 13 residues. In germline, CDR1 is LNHNV, CDR2 YYDKDF (reference sequence). As originally analysed: Using reference gene primer amplification, nucleated cell counts were estimated. The data were produced by immunoSEQ multiplex PCR, yet TCRdb's version contains in-frame clones alone and is incomplete. For V, J and clone size, that table is used; D and trimming come from the DNA. The sample records approximately 80,000 clones, about 70% being singletons. The specimen was peripheral blood. The chain has TRBV15 and TRBJ2-5, with D tentatively TRBD2 (6 bases). The receptor was derived from a man between 50 and 59 years old with active or convalescent COVID-19. The CDR3 here is CATRGGSAETQYF. Written as DNA, the CDR3 is TGTGCCACCAGGGGGGGAAGTGCAGAGACCCAGTACTTC.